A single sample is the source of the 26 T cell receptor beta chains below, sequenced in a study of blood T cell repertoires in COVID-19. The protocol was immunoSEQ multiplex PCR, while the TCRdb copy is restricted to in-frame clones and leaves out a portion. The sample lists about 40,000 clones, roughly 85% occurring once. Specimen: peripheral blood. These receptors were obtained from a human donor in a cohort sampled during active COVID-19.

V and J are TRBV20-1 and TRBJ2-1, with D unclear. Trimming cost V 3 bases and J 6 bases, with 6 bases left between them. The CDR3 sequence is 11 residues long. Germline-derived CDR1 and CDR2 are DFQATT and SNEGSKA (reference sequence). The CDR3 is CSARYSNEQFF. CDR3 nucleotides: TGCAGTGCTAGGTACAGCAATGAGCAGTTCTTC.

The genes are TRBV18 and TRBJ1-4; 8 positions agree with TRBD1. Trimming cost V 0 bases and J 6 bases; bases outside gene matches: 3. This CDR3 has 15 residues. Germline V lookup: CDR1 KGHSH, CDR2 LQKENI. Here the CDR3 reads CASSPPDRGDEKLFF. Here the CDR3 DNA reads TGTGCCAGCTCACCACCAGACAGGGGAGATGAAAAACTGTTTTTT.

The chain carries TRBV9 and TRBJ2-7; D is possibly TRBD2 (7 bases). Germline assignment: CDR1 SGDLS and CDR2 YYNGEE. V lost 4 bases, J lost 5 bases, and 22 bases lay in between. This CDR3 has 16 amino acids. In DNA form, the CDR3 reads TGTGCCAGCAGCCCTATGGGGGGGGCACGGAAAAACGAGCAGTACTTC. It specifies CASSPMGGARKNEQYF.

This sequence joins TRBV5-1 and TRBJ2-1, with D tentatively TRBD2 (6 bases). The germline V gene has CDR1 SGHRS and CDR2 YFSETQ. This CDR3 contains 15 residues. The V gene lost 0 bases and the J gene lost 4 bases, with 11 bases spanning the gap. CDR3 in DNA: TGCGCCAGCAGCTTGGAGTCTAGCGAGTACAATGAGCAGTTCTTC. Translation gives CASSLESSEYNEQFF.

V and J are TRBV11-3 and TRBJ1-4, with D unresolved. V was cut by 3 bases and J by 8 bases, with 13 bases left in between. This CDR3 spans 14 amino acids. Germline-derived CDR1 and CDR2 are SGHNT and YENEEA. CDR3 region: CASSFVGEREKLFF. The CDR3 DNA reads as TGTGCCAGCAGCTTTGTCGGGGAGCGGGAAAAACTGTTTTTT. The variable domain in full, completed from reference TRBV11-3 and TRBJ1-4, reads EAGVVQSPRYKIIEKKQPVAFWCNPISGHNTLYWYLQNLGQGPELLIRYENEEAVDDSQLPKDRFSAERLKGVDSTLKIQPAELGDSAVYLCASSFVGEREKLFFGSGTQLSVL.

V gene TRBV7-3 combines with J gene TRBJ2-3; D perhaps matches TRBD2 (5 bases). Germline values: CDR1 SGHTA, CDR2 FQGTGA. The V end lost 5 bases, the J end lost 3 bases, and 12 bases lay between the germline ends. The length of the CDR3 is 14 residues. Here the CDR3 DNA reads TGTGCCAGCAGCGACCTAGGGAGTACAGATACGCAGTATTTT. Its translation is CASSDLGSTDTQYF.

The chain links TRBV10-1 to TRBJ2-5; maybe TRBD1 (6 bases). Germline CDR1 WNHNN, CDR2 SYGVQD (reference sequence). The CDR3 totals 14 residues. Trimming left V 6 bases short and J 5 bases short, with 16 bases between. The CDR3 DNA follows: TGCGCCAGCAGCCGAGGACAGCCTGGGGAGACCCAGTACTTC. Amino acid sequence: CASSRGQPGETQYF.

V gene TRBV5-6 combines with J gene TRBJ1-3, with 12 bases lining up with TRBD1. Germline assignment: CDR1 SGHDT and CDR2 YYEEEE. The CDR3 is made up of 16 amino acids. Trimming cost V 3 bases and J 3 bases; bases outside gene matches: 4. The CDR3 loop is CASSSGTGGRGNTIYF. The CDR3 DNA reads TGTGCCAGCAGCTCCGGGACAGGGGGCCGTGGAAACACCATATATTTT. Full variable domain (outside the CDR3, taken from reference TRBV5-6 and TRBJ1-3): DAGVTQSPTHLIKTRGQQVTLRCSPKSGHDTVSWYQQALGQGPQFIFQYYEEEERQRGNFPDRFSGHQFPNYSSELNVNALLLGDSALYLCASSSGTGGRGNTIYFGEGSWLTVV.

The genes are TRBV19 and TRBJ1-2, with a tentative D call TRBD1 (6 bases). There are 13 residues in the CDR3. V lost 8 bases to trimming and J lost 4 bases, with 14 bases between them. The germline gives CDR1 LNHDA, CDR2 SQIVND (reference sequence). CDR3 loop: CASQENRVYGYTF. CDR3 nucleotides: TGTGCCAGTCAGGAAAACAGGGTCTATGGCTACACCTTC.

J is TRBJ1-4 and V is TRBV7-9; 9 bases fit TRBD1. This CDR3 has 16 residues. The junction had 7 bases not matched to a gene; V was cut back by 5 bases and J by 3 bases. CDR1 SEHNR and CDR2 FQNEAQ come from the germline V gene (reference sequence). The CDR3 bases are TGTGCCAGCAGCGTAGGACAGGGGAACGCTAATGAAAAACTGTTTTTT. It translates to CASSVGQGNANEKLFF.

This clone was found a few times. This chain links TRBV19 with TRBJ1-4; tentative D call: TRBD1 (6 bases). Germline lookup yields CDR1 LNHDA and CDR2 SQIVND (reference sequence). The V end lost 3 bases, the J end lost 0 bases, and 11 bases lay between the germline ends. CDR3 length: 16 residues. The CDR3 loop reads CASSMDRTTTNEKLFF. CDR3 coding DNA: TGTGCCAGTAGTATGGACAGAACAACAACTAATGAAAAACTGTTTTTT. Supplemented by reference TRBV19 and TRBJ1-4, the full variable domain reads DGGITQSPKYLFRKEGQNVTLSCEQNLNHDAMYWYRQDPGQGLRLIYYSQIVNDFQKGDIAEGYSVSREKKESFPLTVTSAQKNPTAFYLCASSMDRTTTNEKLFFGSGTQLSVL.

The J gene is TRBJ1-6, the V gene TRBV7-9; TRBD1 aligns across 8 bases. Germline loops: CDR1 SEHNR, CDR2 FQNEAQ (reference sequence). CDR3 length: 14 amino acids. V lost 2 bases and J lost 9; bases outside the gene matches: 3. This CDR3 reads CASSLTGGRSPLHF. CDR3 sequence (DNA): TGTGCCAGCAGCTTAACAGGGGGGCGTTCACCCCTCCACTTT. Full variable domain (missing parts from reference TRBV7-9 and TRBJ1-6): DTGVSQNPRHKITKRGQNVTFRCDPISEHNRLYWYRQTLGQGPEFLTYFQNEAQLEKSRLLSDRFSAERPKGSFSTLEIQRTEQGDSAMYLCASSLTGGRSPLHFGNGTRLTVT.

This chain links TRBV6-4 with TRBJ1-6; 10 positions match TRBD1. The CDR3 covers 14 residues. V was pared by 6 bases and J by 7 bases, with 3 bases of the junction left unmatched. From germline, CDR1 is MRHNA and CDR2 SNTAGT. CDR3 sequence: CASRVGQGNSPLHF. For the CDR3, the DNA is TGTGCCAGCAGGGTGGGACAGGGGAATTCACCCCTCCACTTT.

The chain recombines TRBV7-9 with TRBJ2-2; TRBD1 matches at 9 bases. This CDR3 has 16 residues. Per germline, CDR1 SEHNR and CDR2 FQNEAQ (reference sequence). With V trimmed by 3 bases and J by 4 bases, 6 bases remained unmatched. The DNA for the CDR3 is TGTGCCAGCAGCTTTAGGACAGGGGAAGGCACCGGGGAGCTGTTTTTT. Translation gives CASSFRTGEGTGELFF.

The V gene is TRBV3-1 (or the pseudogene TRBV3-2), the J gene TRBJ2-4; the D is unclear. Trimming pared 4 bases from V and 6 bases from J, leaving 13 bases between. CDR1 and CDR2 from the germline V gene are LGHDT and YNNKEL (reference sequence). This CDR3 spans 14 amino acids. The CDR3 region has the DNA TGTGCCAGCAGCCCCGCCAGCGCCGGAAACATTCAGTACTTC. Its translation is CASSPASAGNIQYF.

V is TRBV7-9 and J is TRBJ1-3, with a possible D match to TRBD1 (5 bases). The CDR3 loop spans 16 amino acids. Germline assignment: CDR1 SEHNR and CDR2 FQNEAQ (reference sequence). Between the trimmed V and J ends, which lost 5 bases and 0 bases, there was a span of 14 bases. The DNA of the CDR3 is TGTGCCAGCAGCCTCGACAGCTACTACTCTGGAAACACCATATATTTT. It is translated as CASSLDSYYSGNTIYF.

The V gene is TRBV10-3, the J gene TRBJ1-6; 9 bases are a match to TRBD1. The V gene's germline CDR1 is ENHRY and CDR2 SYGVKD. This CDR3 has 16 residues. Trimming cost V 0 bases and J 11 bases; bases outside gene matches: 8. The CDR3, as DNA: TGTGCCATCAGTGAGTCGCCGGGACAGGGAGGGCCACCCCTCCACTTT. It encodes CAISESPGQGGPPLHF.

The rearrangement links TRBV7-2 to TRBJ2-7; 9 bases map to TRBD2. Germline V gives CDR1 SGHTA, CDR2 FQGNSA. The CDR3 has 15 amino acids. V shed 1 base and J 7 bases; nucleotides not matched to a gene: 8. The CDR3, as DNA: TGTGCCAGCAGCTTAGTTGCGGGGGGGCCAGGTGAGCAGTACTTC. This codes for CASSLVAGGPGEQYF.

This rearrangement joins TRBV5-1 to TRBJ1-4, with a tentative D call TRBD1 (5 bases). This CDR3 is 14 amino acids long. V gave up 4 bases and J gave up 8 bases, with 15 bases separating them. The germline gives CDR1 SGHRS, CDR2 YFSETQ. The CDR3 bases are TGCGCCAGCAGCCCGGGAGGGGATACCGAAAAACTGTTTTTT. This gives the protein CASSPGGDTEKLFF.

This rearrangement joins TRBV6-1 to TRBJ2-3; D possibly corresponds to TRBD2 (5 bases). Per germline, CDR1 MNHNS and CDR2 SASEGT. The CDR3 length is 16 residues. V lost 2 bases and J 5 bases, leaving 17 bases between the germline ends. The CDR3: CASSERAARGLDTQYF. CDR3 bases: TGTGCCAGCAGTGAAAGGGCTGCTCGGGGTTTAGATACGCAGTATTTT.

The chain has TRBV10-3 and TRBJ2-7; D call uncertain. The CDR3 spans 11 residues. Germline V gene data show CDR1 as ENHRY and CDR2 as SYGVKD. Trimming pared 6 bases from V and 0 bases from J, leaving 3 bases between. This chain's CDR3 is CAISSSYEQYF. The CDR3 region has the DNA TGTGCCATCAGCAGCTCCTACGAGCAGTACTTC.

This clone was detected only once. The V and J genes are TRBV27 and TRBJ2-5, with 7 positions matching TRBD2. The length of the CDR3 is 11 residues. V dropped 3 bases and J dropped 9; count of bases not matched to a gene: 1. Germline V lookup: CDR1 MNHEY, CDR2 SMNVEV (reference sequence). The CDR3 spells CASSLGGAQYF. Written as DNA, the CDR3 is TGTGCCAGCAGTTTGGGAGGGGCCCAGTACTTC.

The DNA of the CDR3 is TGTGCCAGCAGCCTCGAGGGCGGGGGGGCAACAGATACGCAGTATTTT. Its protein product is CASSLEGGGATDTQYF. This sequence joins TRBV2 and TRBJ2-3; 9 bases line up with TRBD2. The V segment lost 6 bases and the J segment 3 bases; nucleotides outside the gene matches: 10. There are 16 residues in the CDR3. Germline V gene sequence: CDR1 SNHLY, CDR2 FYNNEI.

The genes are TRBV5-1 and TRBJ1-2, with TRBD1 matching over 7 bases. Germline CDR1 reads SGHRS; CDR2 reads YFSETQ. V was clipped by 5 bases and J by 3 bases; unmatched bases: 7. This CDR3 comprises 14 residues. CDR3 region: CASSPDREDYGYTF. The CDR3 DNA follows: TGCGCCAGCAGTCCCGACAGGGAGGACTATGGCTACACCTTC.

The chain links TRBV19 to TRBJ2-5; no clear D gene. The CDR3 covers 13 residues. The germline CDR1 and CDR2 sequences are LNHDA and SQIVND (reference sequence). Trimming stripped 5 bases from V and 0 bases from J, with 7 bases between. This CDR3 reads CASSPPDQETQYF. The CDR3 DNA is TGTGCCAGTAGTCCCCCGGACCAAGAGACCCAGTACTTC.

The CDR3 reads CASSLSKTVDTQYF. The CDR3 coding sequence is TGTGCCAGCAGTTTATCGAAAACGGTAGATACGCAGTATTTT. The chain carries TRBV27 and TRBJ2-3; D ambiguous. The germline gives CDR1 MNHEY, CDR2 SMNVEV (reference sequence). The CDR3 loop spans 14 amino acids. Trimming left V 0 bases short and J 5 bases short, with 9 bases between.